Each of the 18 T cell receptor beta chains below was sequenced from the same sample in a study of beta chain features in type 1 diabetes. Expressed TCRB transcripts were sequenced, since all the RNA that had been isolated was reverse transcribed. Sequencing was performed with immunoSEQ multiplex PCR; in TCRdb, only in-frame clones are kept and a portion is missing. Seen here are 250,000 to 300,000 clones, 14% observed once, and the top ten hold 0.015% to 0.02%. Study outcomes and limitations: People with Type 1 diabetes carried modestly yet significantly shorter TCRB CDR3s in all four CD4+ subsets.

These receptors lack a known antigen. Source material: naive CD4+ T cells from blood. These receptors originate from a man aged 25 to 40 with type 1 diabetes.

The sample holds a few counts of this clone. Other DNA sequences within the sample encode an identical CDR3. This chain links TRBV28 with TRBJ1-2; unclear D gene. The length of the CDR3 is 11 residues. V was cut by 5 bases and J by 2 bases, with 3 bases left in between. Germline CDR1 MDHEN, CDR2 SYDVKM. CDR3 region: CASSLNYGYTF. In DNA form, the CDR3 reads TGTGCCAGCAGTCTGAACTATGGCTACACCTTC.

This clone came up a few times. This sequence joins TRBV15 and TRBJ2-5, with TRBD2 matching over 7 bases. The germline gives CDR1 LNHNV, CDR2 YYDKDF (reference sequence). V lost 8 bases to trimming and J lost 5 bases; unmatched junction nucleotides: 14. The CDR3 is 15 amino acids. The CDR3 bases are TGTGCCACCTCCTTGGGCGGGAGAAGTTGGGAGACCCAGTACTTC. It translates to CATSLGGRSWETQYF.

This chain uses TRBV30 with TRBJ2-3, with a weak D call TRBD1 (6 bases). CDR3 length: 12 residues. The germline V and J ends were trimmed by 2 bases and 3 bases, with 6 bases remaining between them. Germline V gene data show CDR1 as GTSNPN and CDR2 as SVGIG (reference sequence). CDR3 in DNA: TGTGCCTGGAGTCAGGGGACAGATACGCAGTATTTT. As protein: CAWSQGTDTQYF.

This sequence joins TRBV9 and TRBJ2-3, with D possibly matching TRBD2 (5 bases). Germline-derived CDR1 and CDR2 are SGDLS and YYNGEE. Trimming removed 3 bases from V and 0 bases from J, with 8 bases in between. This CDR3 comprises 14 residues. As DNA, the CDR3 is TGTGCCAGCAGCGAGAGGACTAGCACAGATACGCAGTATTTT. This sequence encodes CASSERTSTDTQYF.

This clone was counted a single time. The chain uses TRBV7-2 and TRBJ1-5; a possible D gene is TRBD1 (5 bases). V was clipped by 1 base and J by 4 bases, with 11 bases between them. CDR3 size: 15 residues. Germline V gene sequence: CDR1 SGHTA, CDR2 FQGNSA. CDR3 residues: CASSLVYSGNQPQHF. The CDR3 DNA reads as TGTGCCAGCAGCTTAGTTTACTCAGGGAATCAGCCCCAGCATTTT.

This clone was observed a few times. V usage is TRBV29-1 and J usage is TRBJ2-1; D perhaps matches TRBD1 (6 bases). The CDR3 is made up of 15 amino acids. V gave up 2 bases and J gave up 5 bases, with 16 bases separating them. CDR1 and CDR2 (germline): SQVTM, ANQGSEA. The CDR3 protein is CSVENRDEVNNEQFF. CDR3 sequence (DNA): TGCAGCGTTGAAAACAGGGATGAGGTTAACAATGAGCAGTTCTTC.

This clone was counted only a few times. The V gene is TRBV30, the J gene TRBJ2-7; weak D call: TRBD2 (6 bases). CDR1 and CDR2 from the germline V gene are GTSNPN and SVGIG (reference sequence). V lost 4 bases and J lost 6, with 16 bases in between. The CDR3 totals 13 residues. The CDR3 coding sequence is TGTGCCTGGAATCGGGGGTTAGGAGGCGAGCAGTACTTC. It translates to CAWNRGLGGEQYF.

This clone has a handful of counts. This chain links TRBV30 with TRBJ1-3; D not resolved. Germline CDR1 GTSNPN, CDR2 SVGIG (reference sequence). This CDR3 has 14 residues. With 8 bases removed from V and 0 bases from J, the gap between germline ends came to 14 bases. The CDR3 bases are TGTGCCCGAAATGCTTCGAGCTCTGGAAACACCATATATTTT. Residues: CARNASSSGNTIYF.

This clone was counted between two and nine times. The V and J genes are TRBV15 and TRBJ2-1; 10 bases align to TRBD1. The V gene end was trimmed by 1 base and the J gene end by 8 bases; junction bases not matched to a gene: 5. The CDR3 has 15 residues. CDR1 and CDR2 (germline): LNHNV, YYDKDF (reference sequence). The CDR3 spells CATSRGGTGEDEQFF. The DNA of the CDR3 is TGTGCCACCAGCAGAGGGGGGACAGGGGAGGATGAGCAGTTCTTC.

This clone was seen a handful of times. The rearrangement links TRBV7-8 to TRBJ2-2, with a weak D call TRBD1 (6 bases). The CDR3 consists of 19 residues. Germline CDR1 reads SGHVS; CDR2 reads FQNEAQ. Between the trimmed V and J ends, which lost 5 bases and 4 bases, there was a span of 26 bases. DNA for the CDR3: TGTGCCAGCAGCCCACGGCGACAGGAAGCGATCTATGGCACCGGGGAGCTGTTTTTT. Amino acids: CASSPRRQEAIYGTGELFF.

The chain links TRBV7-9 to TRBJ1-1, with D unresolved. Germline lookup yields CDR1 SEHNR and CDR2 FQNEAQ (reference sequence). There are 11 residues in the CDR3. The ends were cut back, 4 bases at V and 3 bases at J, with 3 bases in the middle. The chain's CDR3 is CASSYYTEAFF. The CDR3 DNA reads TGTGCCAGCAGCTACTACACTGAAGCTTTCTTT.

This clone was recorded a few times. The chain employs TRBV5-1 and TRBJ2-1; TRBD2 might be the D (5 bases). Trimming cost V 4 bases and J 6 bases, with 14 bases left between them. The CDR3 length is 14 residues. CDR1 is SGHRS, CDR2 YFSETQ, per germline. The CDR3 is CASSTGEPFNEQFF. In DNA form, the CDR3 reads TGCGCCAGCAGCACTGGGGAGCCCTTCAATGAGCAGTTCTTC.

V is TRBV20-1 and J is TRBJ2-1; no definite D call. This CDR3 is 11 amino acids long. V lost 4 bases and J 7 bases, leaving 8 bases between the germline ends. In germline, CDR1 is DFQATT, CDR2 SNEGSKA (reference sequence). The CDR3 nucleotides read TGCAGTGCTATCGCGGTGAATGAGCAGTTCTTC. The encoded protein is CSAIAVNEQFF.

The rearrangement joins TRBV5-4 to TRBJ2-1, with TRBD2 matching over 8 bases. The germline V gene encodes CDR1 SGHNT and CDR2 YYREEE (reference sequence). The CDR3 totals 15 residues. V lost 5 bases and J lost 3; bases outside the gene matches: 7. The CDR3 reads CASRLTSGRYNEQFF. For the CDR3, the DNA is TGTGCCAGCAGGTTAACTAGCGGACGCTACAATGAGCAGTTCTTC.

This sequence joins TRBV7-3 and TRBJ2-7; no definite D call. V was clipped by 2 bases and J by 5 bases, with 10 bases between them. Germline CDR1 and CDR2: SGHTA and FQGTGA. This CDR3 has 13 residues. The CDR3 nucleotides read TGTGCCAGCAGCTTATACGAGAGCGACGAGCAGTACTTC. Protein: CASSLYESDEQYF.

The chain has TRBV4-1 and TRBJ2-1, with 10 bases identical to TRBD2. V gave up 7 bases and J gave up 3 bases; unmatched junction bases: 6. Germline CDR1 reads MGHRA; CDR2 reads YSYEKL. The CDR3 contains 15 residues. The CDR3 region is CASTPLAGVYNEQFF. CDR3 sequence (DNA): TGCGCCAGCACCCCGCTAGCGGGAGTCTACAATGAGCAGTTCTTC.

This clone was seen a handful of times. The chain combines TRBV18 with TRBJ1-1; D is undetermined. The CDR3 runs to 11 residues. The V end lost 5 bases, the J end lost 6 bases, and 7 bases lay between the germline ends. Germline values: CDR1 KGHSH, CDR2 LQKENI. CDR3 protein: CASSYGAEAFF. As DNA, the CDR3 is TGTGCCAGCTCATACGGGGCTGAAGCTTTCTTT.

This clone was counted a few times. The rearrangement links TRBV18 to TRBJ2-6, with 8 positions matching TRBD1. With V trimmed by 4 bases and J by 4 bases, 12 bases remained unmatched. CDR3 length: 18 residues. Germline assignment: CDR1 KGHSH and CDR2 LQKENI. CDR3 sequence (DNA): TGTGCCAGCTCACTCCGGACAGGGATCGGGTCCGGGGCCAACGTCCTGACTTTC. Protein sequence: CASSLRTGIGSGANVLTF.